This TCR beta chain comes out of a study of cytomegalovirus exposure and HLA in healthy donors. Study observations and caveats: Analysis performed later found 15,000 or so TCR beta sequences associated with HLA alleles at 0.05 false discovery rate. Within a later analysis, the majority of CMV-associated TCR beta chains appeared HLA-restricted. Data from an earlier analysis indicated that most TCR beta V segments were productive either about 90% or about 30% of the time.

The study ran its PCR with 60 Vbeta and 13 Jbeta primers. Assay used: immunoSEQ multiplex PCR; TCRdb lists only in-frame clones, some missing. The sample contains roughly 140,000 clones, 75% to 80% of which appear only once. The CDR3 has 14 residues. The V segment lost 6 bases and the J segment 1 base; nucleotides outside the gene matches: 3. Germline lookup yields CDR1 MNHNY and CDR2 SVGAGI (reference sequence). Of note for this clone: Its antigen is undetermined.

The sample was PBMCs. The TCR comes from a woman in her thirties or forties in good health and CMV-seropositive. J is TRBJ2-7 and V is TRBV6-6, with 10 nucleotides matching TRBD2. The CDR3 coding sequence is TGTGCCAGCAGAAGTAGCGGGGGGTCCTACGAGCAGTACTTC. This translates into CASRSSGGSYEQYF.